The 30 T cell receptor beta chains given below trace back to one sample, sequenced in a study of blood T cells in healthy people across ages. A sample-barcoded 5' primer and a J-beta primer mix were used in a second PCR of roughly 7 to 11 cycles. TCRdb used MiXCR to reprocess the 5' RACE reads, holding one entry per CDR3 protein. The data show some 880,000 distinct CDR3 sequences, around 36% seen once. The specimen was blood. All receptors come from a man younger than 30 in good health.

In its sample, this clonotype was seen a few times. The rearrangement links TRBV4-1 to TRBJ1-1, with D hard to call. CDR3 length equals 12 residues. V was shortened by 1 base and J by 7 bases, with 7 bases between the two germline ends. Germline CDR1 and CDR2: MGHRA and YSYEKL. The DNA of the CDR3 is TGCGCCAGCAGCCAAGGAGCGAATGAAGCTTTCTTT. This sequence encodes CASSQGANEAFF.

The CDR3 here is CASSLSGAPTYEQYF. CDR3 coding DNA: TGTGCCAGCAGTTTATCCGGGGCCCCCACCTACGAGCAGTACTTC. The chain carries TRBV28 and TRBJ2-7; possibly TRBD1 or TRBD2 for D (5 bases each). The V gene lost 1 base and the J gene lost 2 bases, with 12 bases spanning the gap. The CDR3 extends over 15 amino acids. Per the germline V gene, CDR1 is MDHEN and CDR2 is SYDVKM.

This chain connects TRBV6-2 or TRBV6-3 to TRBJ2-1; D not certain. Germline-derived CDR1 and CDR2 are MNHEY and SVGEGT. The CDR3 spans 13 residues. Trimming shortened V by 2 bases and J by 13 bases, and 15 bases separated the two germline ends. Here the CDR3 reads CASSYRMGQTQFF. In DNA, the CDR3 is TGTGCCAGCAGTTACAGAATGGGTCAGACCCAGTTCTTC.

J is TRBJ2-6 and V is TRBV28; 7 nucleotides match TRBD1. Per the germline V gene, CDR1 is MDHEN and CDR2 is SYDVKM. CDR3 length: 18 residues. The junction had 9 bases not matched to a gene; V was cut back by 3 bases and J by 1 base. DNA of the CDR3: TGTGCCAGCAGTTTTACCGGGACAGCCTCTTCTGGGGCCAACGTCCTGACTTTC. Amino acid sequence: CASSFTGTASSGANVLTF.

This clonotype came up a few times. The chain employs TRBV12-3 or TRBV12-4 and TRBJ1-6; no reliable D call. The V and J ends lost 1 base and 10 bases respectively, with 11 bases between them. The CDR3 has 14 residues. CDR3: CASSLGGVRSPLHF. The CDR3 DNA reads as TGTGCCAGCAGTTTAGGCGGGGTGAGGTCACCCCTCCACTTT.

This clonotype was counted a few times. The chain uses TRBV25-1 and TRBJ1-1, with D hard to call. Germline lookup yields CDR1 MGHDK and CDR2 SYGVNS. The CDR3 spans 12 residues. V lost 3 bases and J 4 bases, leaving 6 bases between the germline ends. The CDR3 nucleotides read TGTGCCAGCAGTGACTTACTCACTGAAGCTTTCTTT. Protein product: CASSDLLTEAFF.

Concerning this clonotype: The germline gene is not matched at one end of the junction; a read error may be the cause. V usage is TRBV7-2 and J usage is TRBJ2-1; unclear D gene. The CDR3 runs to 15 residues. Germline CDR1 is SGHTA and CDR2 is FQGNSA. CDR3 in amino acids: CASSQKTVSCNEQFF. Here the CDR3 DNA reads TGTGCCAGCAGCCAGAAAACAGTCTCCTGCAATGAGCAGTTCTTC.

This clonotype was recorded a few times. The rearrangement links TRBV12-3 or TRBV12-4 to TRBJ2-1, with 8 bases that match TRBD2. The V gene end was trimmed by 7 bases and the J gene end by 5 bases; junction bases not matched to a gene: 4. The CDR3 sequence is 13 residues long. In DNA, the CDR3 is TGTGCCAGCACCACTAGCGGACACAATGAGCAGTTCTTC. Translated: CASTTSGHNEQFF.

Many counts were recorded for this clonotype. The chain has TRBV20-1 and TRBJ2-1; 11 bases map to TRBD2. The trim removed 0 bases at V and 0 bases at J, leaving 4 bases unmatched. This CDR3 comprises 17 residues. Germline CDR1 and CDR2: DFQATT and SNEGSKA (reference sequence). The CDR3 region has the DNA TGCAGTGCTAGAGATCTAGCGGGGGGTTACTCCTACAATGAGCAGTTCTTC. Amino acid sequence: CSARDLAGGYSYNEQFF.

The chain carries TRBV12-3 or TRBV12-4 and TRBJ2-4; 7 positions match TRBD1. The better agreement between TRBJ2-5 and the DNA end casts doubt on the J call. This CDR3 has 15 residues. The CDR3 bases are TGTGCCAGCAGCGCCTGGGTGGGACAGCGAGAGACCCAGTACTTC. This codes for CASSAWVGQRETQYF.

This clonotype has only a few counts. The CDR3 DNA sequence: TGCAGCGTTGAAGGGATCGAGAGACTAGCGCGGAATGAGCAGTTCTTC. Translating gives CSVEGIERLARNEQFF. The V and J genes are TRBV29-1 and TRBJ2-1; 8 bases align to TRBD2. The CDR3 loop spans 16 amino acids. The junction had 12 bases not matched to a gene; V was cut back by 1 base and J by 7 bases. Germline values: CDR1 SQVTM, CDR2 ANQGSEA.

The rearrangement uses TRBV7-2 and TRBJ1-2; 11 bases are a match to TRBD1. Looked up from germline, CDR1 is SGHTA and CDR2 is FQGNSA. There are 17 residues in the CDR3. V lost 0 bases, J lost 4 bases, and 7 bases stayed unmatched. This CDR3 reads CASSLARGQGAGYGYTF. The CDR3 DNA reads as TGTGCCAGCAGCTTAGCCCGAGGACAGGGGGCTGGCTATGGCTACACCTTC.

The chain combines TRBV2 with TRBJ1-6; D might be TRBD1 (5 bases). Trimming took 5 bases from V and 10 from J, leaving 12 bases between them. The germline CDR1 and CDR2 sequences are SNHLY and FYNNEI. The CDR3 is 13 residues long. The CDR3 sequence is CASSPGYDSPLHF. The CDR3 DNA sequence: TGTGCCAGCAGTCCAGGGTACGACTCACCCCTCCACTTT.

A few counts support this clonotype. The rearrangement links TRBV9 to TRBJ2-1; 8 bases are a match to TRBD2. The CDR3 covers 14 residues. CDR1 SGDLS and CDR2 YYNGEE come from the germline V gene. V shed 3 bases and J 2 bases; nucleotides not matched to a gene: 1. In DNA, the CDR3 is TGTGCCAGCAGCGAGGGACTAGCCTACAATGAGCAGTTCTTC. Its translation is CASSEGLAYNEQFF.

This chain connects TRBV6-2 or TRBV6-3 to TRBJ2-1; D is uncertain. Trimming shortened V by 0 bases and J by 5 bases, and 14 bases separated the two germline ends. The CDR3 runs 16 residues. Germline V gene data show CDR1 as MNHEY and CDR2 as SVGEGT. The CDR3 region has the DNA TGTGCCAGCAGTTACTCGTTGAGGTTACAGAACAATGAGCAGTTCTTC. Residues: CASSYSLRLQNNEQFF.

The DNA for the CDR3 is TGTGCCAGCAGTTACCGGGGACAGGGAAACTATGGCTACACCTTC. Encoded protein: CASSYRGQGNYGYTF. The chain combines TRBV6-5 with TRBJ1-2, with 9 bases that match TRBD1. The CDR3 has 15 amino acids. Looked up from germline, CDR1 is MNHEY and CDR2 is SVGAGI. Germline trimming cut 2 bases from V and 2 bases from J; bases unmatched to any gene: 3.

The chain combines TRBV7-2 with TRBJ2-3, with 10 bases lining up with TRBD1. This CDR3 contains 16 residues. With 6 bases clipped from V and 2 bases from J, the junction kept 8 bases outside the gene matches. Germline CDR1 is SGHTA and CDR2 is FQGNSA. The CDR3, as DNA: TGTGCCAGCAGTCCCCCGGGACAGGGGTTCACAGATACGCAGTATTTT. It encodes CASSPPGQGFTDTQYF.

This sequence joins TRBV5-6 and TRBJ2-4; no firm D call. The CDR3 has 15 amino acids. V lost 4 bases, J lost 1 base, and 12 bases lay in between. CDR1 is SGHDT, CDR2 YYEEEE, per germline. The CDR3: CASSPSLGAKNIQYF. The CDR3 region has the DNA TGTGCCAGCAGCCCCTCCCTGGGGGCCAAAAACATTCAGTACTTC.

This clonotype was detected ten times or more. The rearrangement links TRBV12-3 or TRBV12-4 to TRBJ1-2; maybe TRBD1 (6 bases). V dropped 1 base and J dropped 4 bases, with 19 bases sitting between them. CDR3 length: 17 amino acids. Here the CDR3 reads CASSLGLEGVHIYGYTF. CDR3 bases: TGTGCCAGCAGTTTAGGTCTAGAGGGGGTCCATATCTATGGCTACACCTTC.

The V gene is TRBV6-6, the J gene TRBJ2-1, with D tentatively TRBD2 (5 bases). Trimming removed 2 bases from V and 5 bases from J, with 7 bases in between. This CDR3 has 13 amino acids. From germline, CDR1 is MNHNY and CDR2 SVGAGI (reference sequence). The CDR3 region is CASSYATNNEQFF. Here the CDR3 DNA reads TGTGCCAGCAGTTACGCGACTAACAATGAGCAGTTCTTC.

The rearrangement links TRBV6-2 or TRBV6-3 to TRBJ2-4; no clear D gene. The J call could be wrong; TRBJ2-5 is a better fit for the DNA end. This CDR3 region has 13 residues. Germline lookup yields CDR1 MNHEY and CDR2 SVGEGT. The DNA for the CDR3 is TGTGCCAGCAGTTATCGGAATGTGGAGACCCAGTACTTC. Encoded protein: CASSYRNVETQYF.

The sample holds many counts of this clonotype. The CDR3 DNA is TGTGCCAGCAGTGTGGGGGGTGGCTACACCTTC. This encodes CASSVGGGYTF. The genes are TRBV25-1 and TRBJ1-2, with D tentatively TRBD1 (5 bases). V lost 4 bases to trimming and J lost 7 bases, with 7 bases between them. The CDR3 length is 11 residues. Germline CDR1 is MGHDK and CDR2 is SYGVNS.

The chain is built from TRBV2 and TRBJ1-2; D is unclear. Between the trimmed V and J ends, which lost 1 base and 4 bases, there was a span of 7 bases. Germline values: CDR1 SNHLY, CDR2 FYNNEI. The CDR3 is 13 residues long. The CDR3 sequence: CASSEGLGYGYTF. CDR3 DNA: TGTGCCAGCAGTGAAGGCCTGGGCTATGGCTACACCTTC.

Details on this clonotype: This may stem from a read error, because a much larger clone lies one nucleotide away. The J gene is TRBJ2-5, the V gene TRBV12-3 or TRBV12-4; 7 nucleotides match TRBD2. The J call could be wrong; TRBJ2-1 is a better fit for the DNA end. This CDR3 comprises 15 residues. Written as DNA, the CDR3 is TGTGCCAGCAGTGTCTCAGCGGGGTCCCAAGAGACCCAGTTCTTC. This codes for CASSVSAGSQETQFF.

This clonotype was counted many times. The rearrangement links TRBV15 to TRBJ2-3; D ambiguous. The CDR3 extends over 14 amino acids. Germline V gene sequence: CDR1 LNHNV, CDR2 YYDKDF (reference sequence). Trimming shortened V by 0 bases and J by 0 bases, and 4 bases separated the two germline ends. CDR3 sequence: CATSREASTDTQYF. For the CDR3, the DNA is TGTGCCACCAGCAGAGAAGCCAGCACAGATACGCAGTATTTT.

This clonotype showed up many times. This rearrangement joins TRBV20-1 to TRBJ1-2; D is unclear. Germline V gene lookup returns CDR1 DFQATT and CDR2 SNEGSKA (reference sequence). V gave up 1 base and J gave up 4 bases, with 10 bases separating them. This CDR3 contains 13 residues. In DNA form, the CDR3 reads TGCAGTGCTAGAGTGAATGGGTCCTATGGCTACACCTTC. It specifies CSARVNGSYGYTF.

The chain combines TRBV7-2 with TRBJ2-3; TRBD1 matches at 7 bases. CDR1 is SGHTA, CDR2 FQGNSA, per germline. The CDR3 is 15 residues long. J lost 4 bases, V lost 5 bases, and 9 bases had no gene match. This CDR3 is CASSRTGVGADTQYF. As DNA, the CDR3 is TGTGCCAGCAGCCGAACAGGGGTGGGGGCAGATACGCAGTATTTT.

The J gene is TRBJ1-6, the V gene TRBV5-6; D not resolved. V lost 1 base, J lost 4 bases, and 6 bases lay in between. The CDR3 covers 14 residues. The germline CDR1 and CDR2 sequences are SGHDT and YYEEEE. CDR3: CASSLTRYNSPLHF. Written as DNA, the CDR3 is TGTGCCAGCAGCTTGACACGGTATAATTCACCCCTCCACTTT.

This clonotype has more than one count but fewer than ten. The chain links TRBV12-3 or TRBV12-4 to TRBJ1-4; D possibly corresponds to TRBD1 (5 bases). The CDR3 runs to 12 residues. Deletions cut 8 bases from V and 8 bases from J, with 12 bases between. This CDR3 is CASGRVSEKLFF. In DNA, the CDR3 is TGTGCCAGCGGCAGGGTGAGCGAAAAACTGTTTTTT.

Notes on this clonotype: This may come from a read error, since a much larger clone is one base off. The rearrangement joins TRBV10-3 to TRBJ1-3; TRBD1 is a possible D gene (5 bases). Trimming took off 9 bases at V and 4 bases at J, with 16 bases between the two ends. The length of the CDR3 is 14 residues. Germline CDR1 is ENHRY and CDR2 is SYGVKD. The CDR3 here is CAIQTERPGNTIYF. CDR3 DNA sequence: TGTGCCATTCAGACAGAGCGGCCGGGAAACACCATATATTTT.